This T cell receptor beta chain is from a study of cytomegalovirus exposure and HLA in healthy donors. Trimming took 1 base from V and 7 from J; bases not matched to a gene: 11. The CDR3 covers 16 residues. Germline CDR1 reads MNHEY; CDR2 reads SMNVEV (reference sequence). Study-level findings and limits: TRBV6-2, TRBV6-3 and some other V segments were excluded as indistinguishable. In a later analysis, TCR association rates varied by HLA locus: DRB1 most, HLA-C fewest.

As concerns this clone: What it binds is not known.

Investigators did not record CMV serostatus for this donor. It was with 60 Vbeta and 13 Jbeta primers that the PCR ran. In the source study's methods: An analysis that came later counted approximately 76 million unique TCR beta chains, some 11 million shared. Assay: immunoSEQ multiplex PCR; the TCRdb copy retains only in-frame clones and omits some. Clone size and V and J calls were adopted from that table, with D and trimming inferred from the DNA. The repertoire consists of about 140,000 clones, with roughly 73% occurring once and the leading ten covering about an eighth. This TCR was recovered from a human donor in good health. The chain employs TRBV27 and TRBJ2-7, with TRBD2 matching over 9 bases. What was sequenced was PBMCs. CDR3: CASSLLSGGRAREQYF. The CDR3 DNA reads as TGTGCCAGCAGTTTATTAAGTGGCGGGAGGGCTAGAGAGCAGTACTTC.